The clone carrying this TCR beta chain was picked up a small number of times. What it recognizes is unknown. TCRdb's table, derived via immunoSEQ multiplex PCR, lists solely in-frame clones and lacks some. The table includes about 90,000 clones, 89% detected once. Sample time point: week 47, end of study. The study gave 300 ug of mutant IDH1 20-mer peptide per vaccine dose, with topical imiquimod. Patients were given eight vaccinations, scheduled in weeks 1, 3, 5, 7, 11, 15, 19 and 23. Donors harbored newly found WHO grade 3 or 4 IDH1-mutant, ATRX-lost astrocytomas. This sample was taken from a study of a mutant IDH1 vaccine in newly diagnosed glioma. In the study overall: With temozolomide cycles, or 4-6 weeks after radiotherapy alone, vaccination was started. Study-wide results and limits: Seemingly, pseudoprogression had no relation to changes in the top peripheral T cell clonotypes.

The CDR3 extends over 16 amino acids. Trimming removed 5 bases from V and 4 bases from J; junction bases left unmatched: 11. From germline, CDR1 is SEHNR and CDR2 FQNEAQ (reference sequence). The chain links TRBV7-9 to TRBJ1-1, with 9 positions matching TRBD1. The material sequenced was PBMCs, taken from a glioma patient whose treatment included an IDH1 peptide vaccine. This sequence was found in a woman aged 50 to 65 with glioma. The DNA of the CDR3 is TGTGCCAGCAGCACCCGGACAGGGGCGTCTGGCACTGAAGCTTTCTTT. Protein sequence: CASSTRTGASGTEAFF.